Here is one TCR beta chain with its context. The antigen this receptor binds is unknown. The junction differs from germline at one of its ends, possibly a read error. Counted from cysteine to phenylalanine, this CDR3 has 19 amino acids. Only the CDR3 DNA stays, 57 bases, in frame from base 1. Via the germline V gene, CDR1 is MGHRA and CDR2 YSYEKL. The data originate from a study of T cell changes during pregnancy in multiple sclerosis (dated by TCRdb to between 2018 and 2021). About the study as a whole: The study examined how the T cell repertoire changed over the course of pregnancy in women with multiple sclerosis.

The library was obtained by the immunoSEQ multiplex PCR assay. TCRdb limited this immuneACCESS table to in-frame rearrangements with V and J called. A share of clones is missing; checked studies link under half to unresolved V genes, and the rest is unexplained. This sample has 35,000 to 40,000 clones in its table, and approximately 90% of those were observed once. Under 7.5% of the sample comes from the top ten. Sequencing used CD8+ T cells from peripheral blood mononuclear cells, obtained in the third trimester of pregnancy. The sequence was collected from a female donor with multiple sclerosis, enrolled in a pregnancy study. This chain is built from TRBV4-1 and TRBJ2-1; 7 central bases correspond to TRBD1. The CDR3 protein: CATSSRDSDPSTFYNEQFF. The sequence in DNA is TGCGCCACCAGCTCCCGGGACAGCGACCCTTCCACCTTTTACAATGAGCAGTTCTTC.